Sequencing of this T cell receptor beta chain was carried out in a study of technical replicates of blood from several donors. Data came from immunoSEQ multiplex PCR; TCRdb stores just in-frame clones and leaves some out. Of approximately 65,000 clones in the sample, approximately 84% were seen once. Trimming cost V 1 base and J 2 bases, with 8 bases left between them. The V gene's germline CDR1 is SGHVS and CDR2 FNYEAQ. This CDR3 contains 14 residues. This clonotype was sampled from a human donor in good health. Some clones in this sample may be carry-over from other donors' samples. The sample consisted of PBMCs. The V call is TRBV7-6, the J call TRBJ1-1; D is ambiguous. The CDR3 spells CASSLGISNTEAFF. CDR3 nucleotide sequence: TGTGCCAGCAGCTTAGGTATATCTAACACTGAAGCTTTCTTT.